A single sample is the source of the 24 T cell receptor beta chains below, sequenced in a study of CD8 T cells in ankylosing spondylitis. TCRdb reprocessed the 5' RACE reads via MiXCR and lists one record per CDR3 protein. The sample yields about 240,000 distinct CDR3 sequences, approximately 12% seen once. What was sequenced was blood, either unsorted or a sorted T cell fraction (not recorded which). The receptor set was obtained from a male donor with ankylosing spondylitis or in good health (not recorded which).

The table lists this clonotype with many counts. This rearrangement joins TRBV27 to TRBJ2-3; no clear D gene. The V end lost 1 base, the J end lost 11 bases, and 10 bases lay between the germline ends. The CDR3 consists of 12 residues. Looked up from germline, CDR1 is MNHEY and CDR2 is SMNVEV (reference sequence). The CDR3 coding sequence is TGTGCCAGCAGTTTATTGGGTTCTGGGCAGTATTTT. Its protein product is CASSLLGSGQYF.

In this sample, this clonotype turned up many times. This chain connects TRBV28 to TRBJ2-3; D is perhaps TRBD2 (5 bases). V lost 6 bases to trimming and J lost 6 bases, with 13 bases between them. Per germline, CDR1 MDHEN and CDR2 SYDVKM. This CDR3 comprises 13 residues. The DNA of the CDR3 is TGTGCCAGCAGCTACGGCTCGGGGGATACGCAGTATTTT. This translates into CASSYGSGDTQYF. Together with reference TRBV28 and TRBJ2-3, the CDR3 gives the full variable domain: DVKVTQSSRYLVKRTGEKVFLECVQDMDHENMFWYRQDPGLGLRLIYFSYDVKMKEKGDIPEGYSVSREKKERFSLILESASTNQTSMYLCASSYGSGDTQYFGPGTRLTVL.

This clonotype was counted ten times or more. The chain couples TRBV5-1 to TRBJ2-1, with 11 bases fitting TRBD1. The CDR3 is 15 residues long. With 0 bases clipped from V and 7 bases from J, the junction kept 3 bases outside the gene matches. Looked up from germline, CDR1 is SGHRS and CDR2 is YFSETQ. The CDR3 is CASSLGTGGGNEQFF. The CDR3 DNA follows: TGCGCCAGCAGCTTGGGGACAGGGGGCGGGAATGAGCAGTTCTTC. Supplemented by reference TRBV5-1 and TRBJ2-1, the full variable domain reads KAGVTQTPRYLIKTRGQQVTLSCSPISGHRSVSWYQQTPGQGLQFLFEYFSETQRNKGNFPGRFSGRQFSNSRSEMNVSTLELGDSALYLCASSLGTGGGNEQFFGPGTRLTVL.

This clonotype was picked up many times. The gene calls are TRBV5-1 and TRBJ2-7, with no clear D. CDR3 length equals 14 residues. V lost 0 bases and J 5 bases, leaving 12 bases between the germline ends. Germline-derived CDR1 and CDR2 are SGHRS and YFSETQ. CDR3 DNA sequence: TGCGCCAGCAGCTTGGGCGACCGTAGGGACGAGCAGTACTTC. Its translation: CASSLGDRRDEQYF.

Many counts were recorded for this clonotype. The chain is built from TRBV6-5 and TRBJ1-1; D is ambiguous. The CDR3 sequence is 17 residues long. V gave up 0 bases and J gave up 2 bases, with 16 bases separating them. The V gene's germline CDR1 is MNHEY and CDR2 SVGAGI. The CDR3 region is CASSYSKALRQNTEAFF. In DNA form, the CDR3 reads TGTGCCAGCAGTTACTCGAAGGCGTTGAGGCAAAACACTGAAGCTTTCTTT.

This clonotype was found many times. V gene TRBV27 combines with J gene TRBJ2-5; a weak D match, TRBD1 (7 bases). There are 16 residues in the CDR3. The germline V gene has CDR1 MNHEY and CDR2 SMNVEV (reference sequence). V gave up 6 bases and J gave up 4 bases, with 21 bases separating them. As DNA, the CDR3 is TGTGCCAGCAGCCTAGGGGGCCAGTATAGCGGAGAGACCCAGTACTTC. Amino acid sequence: CASSLGGQYSGETQYF.

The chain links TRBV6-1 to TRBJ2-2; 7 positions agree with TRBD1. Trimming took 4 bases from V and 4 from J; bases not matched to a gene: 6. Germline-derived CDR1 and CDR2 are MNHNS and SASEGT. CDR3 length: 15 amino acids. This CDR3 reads CASSGTGASTGELFF. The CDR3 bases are TGTGCCAGCAGTGGGACAGGAGCGAGCACCGGGGAGCTGTTTTTT.

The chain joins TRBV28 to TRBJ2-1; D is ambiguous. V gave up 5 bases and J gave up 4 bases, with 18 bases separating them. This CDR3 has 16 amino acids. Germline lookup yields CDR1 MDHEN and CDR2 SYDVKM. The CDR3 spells CASSPLLGSDYNEQFF. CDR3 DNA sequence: TGTGCCAGCAGTCCCCTCCTAGGGTCAGATTACAATGAGCAGTTCTTC. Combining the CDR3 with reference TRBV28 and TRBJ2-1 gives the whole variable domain DVKVTQSSRYLVKRTGEKVFLECVQDMDHENMFWYRQDPGLGLRLIYFSYDVKMKEKGDIPEGYSVSREKKERFSLILESASTNQTSMYLCASSPLLGSDYNEQFFGPGTRLTVL.

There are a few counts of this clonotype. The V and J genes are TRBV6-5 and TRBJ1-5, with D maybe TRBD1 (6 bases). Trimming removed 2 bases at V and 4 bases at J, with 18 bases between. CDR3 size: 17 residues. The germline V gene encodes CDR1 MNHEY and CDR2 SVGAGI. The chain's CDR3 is CASSYGPPHRENQPQHF. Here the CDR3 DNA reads TGTGCCAGCAGTTACGGACCCCCCCACAGGGAGAATCAGCCCCAGCATTTT.

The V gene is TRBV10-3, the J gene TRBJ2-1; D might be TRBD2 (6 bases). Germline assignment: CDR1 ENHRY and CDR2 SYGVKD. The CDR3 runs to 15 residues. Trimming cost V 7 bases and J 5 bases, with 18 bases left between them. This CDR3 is CAINSGVSLNNEQFF. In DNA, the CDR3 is TGTGCCATCAACTCGGGGGTGAGTCTCAACAATGAGCAGTTCTTC.

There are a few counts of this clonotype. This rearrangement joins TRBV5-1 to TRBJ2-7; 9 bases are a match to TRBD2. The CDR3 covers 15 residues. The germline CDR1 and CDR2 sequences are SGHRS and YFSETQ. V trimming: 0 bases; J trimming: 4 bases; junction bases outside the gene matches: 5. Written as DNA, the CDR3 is TGCGCCAGCAGCTTGGGCGGGAGGGCCTCGTACGAGCAGTACTTC. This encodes CASSLGGRASYEQYF.

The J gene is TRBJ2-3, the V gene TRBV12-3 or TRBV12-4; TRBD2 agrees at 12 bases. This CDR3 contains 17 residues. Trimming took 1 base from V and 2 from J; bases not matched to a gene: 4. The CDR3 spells CASSLGLAGDSTDTQYF. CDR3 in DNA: TGTGCCAGCAGTTTAGGACTAGCGGGGGACTCCACAGATACGCAGTATTTT.

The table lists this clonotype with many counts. CDR3 residues: CSARLAGSPYNEQFF. The CDR3 DNA is TGCAGCGCCAGACTAGCGGGGTCACCCTACAATGAGCAGTTCTTC. The chain uses TRBV29-1 and TRBJ2-1; 11 bases match TRBD2. With 7 bases clipped from V and 2 bases from J, the junction kept 7 bases outside the gene matches. Looked up from germline, CDR1 is SQVTM and CDR2 is ANQGSEA. CDR3 length equals 15 residues.

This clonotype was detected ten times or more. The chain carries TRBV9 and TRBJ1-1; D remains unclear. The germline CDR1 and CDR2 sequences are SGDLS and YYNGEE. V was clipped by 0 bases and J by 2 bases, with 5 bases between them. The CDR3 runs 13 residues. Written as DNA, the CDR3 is TGTGCCAGCAGCGTAGAAGATAACACTGAAGCTTTCTTT. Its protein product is CASSVEDNTEAFF. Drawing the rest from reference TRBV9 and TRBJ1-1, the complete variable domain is DSGVTQTPKHLITATGQRVTLRCSPRSGDLSVYWYQQSLDQGLQFLIQYYNGEERAKGNILERFSAQQFPDLHSELNLSSLELGDSALYFCASSVEDNTEAFFGQGTRLTVV.

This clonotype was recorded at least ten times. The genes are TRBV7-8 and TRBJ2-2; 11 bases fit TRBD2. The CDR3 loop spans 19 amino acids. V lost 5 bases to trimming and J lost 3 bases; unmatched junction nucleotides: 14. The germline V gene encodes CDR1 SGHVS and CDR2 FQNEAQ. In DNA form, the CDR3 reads TGTGCCAGCAGCCCTATTAAGTATGGACTAGCGGGTTACACCGGGGAGCTGTTTTTT. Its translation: CASSPIKYGLAGYTGELFF.

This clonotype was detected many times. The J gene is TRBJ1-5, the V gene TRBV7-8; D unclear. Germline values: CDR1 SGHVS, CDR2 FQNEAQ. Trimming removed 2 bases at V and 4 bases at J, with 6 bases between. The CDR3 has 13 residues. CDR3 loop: CASSLTENQPQHF. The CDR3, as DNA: TGTGCCAGCAGCTTAACGGAGAATCAGCCCCAGCATTTT.

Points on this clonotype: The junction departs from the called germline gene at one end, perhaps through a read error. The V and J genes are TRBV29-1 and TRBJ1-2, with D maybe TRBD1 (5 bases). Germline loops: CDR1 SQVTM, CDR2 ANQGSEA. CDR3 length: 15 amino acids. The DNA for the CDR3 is TGCAGCGTTGCCGGGACGAAGTCCTCAAACTCTGGCTACACCTTC. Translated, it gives CSVAGTKSSNSGYTF.

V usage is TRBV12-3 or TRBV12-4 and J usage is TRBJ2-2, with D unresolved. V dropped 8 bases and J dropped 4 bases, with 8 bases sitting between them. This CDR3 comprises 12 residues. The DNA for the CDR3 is TGTGCCAGCTGCCCCCGCACCGGGGAGCTGTTTTTT. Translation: CASCPRTGELFF.

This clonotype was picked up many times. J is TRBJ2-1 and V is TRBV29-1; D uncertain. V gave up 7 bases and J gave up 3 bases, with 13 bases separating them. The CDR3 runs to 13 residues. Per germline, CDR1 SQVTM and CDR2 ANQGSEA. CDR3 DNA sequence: TGCAGCGCCGTTCCGCCGGTCTACAATGAGCAGTTCTTC. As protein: CSAVPPVYNEQFF.

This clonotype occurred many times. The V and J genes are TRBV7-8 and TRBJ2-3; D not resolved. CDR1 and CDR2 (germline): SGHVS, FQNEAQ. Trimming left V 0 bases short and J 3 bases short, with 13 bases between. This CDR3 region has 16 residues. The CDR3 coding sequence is TGTGCCAGCAGCTTAGCAGCTAGGTGGCTAACAGATACGCAGTATTTT. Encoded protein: CASSLAARWLTDTQYF.

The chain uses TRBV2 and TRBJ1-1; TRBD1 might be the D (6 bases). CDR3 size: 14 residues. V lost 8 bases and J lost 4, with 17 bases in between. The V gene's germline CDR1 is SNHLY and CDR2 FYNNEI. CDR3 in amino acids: CASLRGAGVTEAFF. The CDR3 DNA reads TGTGCCAGCCTCCGGGGGGCAGGCGTCACTGAAGCTTTCTTT.

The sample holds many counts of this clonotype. CDR3 nucleotide sequence: TGCAGCGTTGAAGATCTGGGTGAGCAGTACTTC. Translated: CSVEDLGEQYF. The rearrangement uses TRBV29-1 and TRBJ2-7; D remains unclear. V lost 0 bases, J lost 7 bases, and 7 bases lay in between. The CDR3 totals 11 residues. The V gene's germline CDR1 is SQVTM and CDR2 ANQGSEA.

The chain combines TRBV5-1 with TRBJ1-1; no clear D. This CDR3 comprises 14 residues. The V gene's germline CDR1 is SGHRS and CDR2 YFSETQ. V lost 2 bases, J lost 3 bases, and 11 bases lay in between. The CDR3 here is CASSFGVTDTEAFF. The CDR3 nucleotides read TGCGCCAGCAGCTTCGGGGTTACGGACACTGAAGCTTTCTTT.

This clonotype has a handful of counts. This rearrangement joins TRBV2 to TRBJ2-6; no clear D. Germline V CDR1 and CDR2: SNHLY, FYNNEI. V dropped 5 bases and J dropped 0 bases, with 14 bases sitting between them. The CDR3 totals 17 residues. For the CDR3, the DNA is TGTGCCAGCAGTCCGACTGTCCCAAGCTCTGGGGCCAACGTCCTGACTTTC. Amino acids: CASSPTVPSSGANVLTF.